This entry lists 14 T cell receptor beta chains sequenced from one sample in a study of OX40 agonist ivuxolimab in advanced cancers. The repertoire was sequenced with immunoSEQ multiplex PCR; TCRdb's copy has only in-frame clones and lacks some. Counted here are 9,500 to 13,000 clones, over 80% occurring once; the ten biggest clones make up 10%. The sequencing here drew on CD4+ or CD8+ T cells sorted from blood, taken in a trial of the OX40 agonist ivuxolimab. All receptors come from an adult with an advanced solid tumor such as melanoma, head and neck, liver or kidney cancer.

The chain links TRBV5-6 to TRBJ2-7; the D is unclear. Trimming removed 2 bases from V and 5 bases from J, with 8 bases in between. CDR1 is SGHDT and CDR2 is YYEEEE in the germline V gene. The CDR3 loop spans 12 amino acids. The CDR3 nucleotides read TGTGCCAGCAGCTTAGGGCAGGACGAGCAGTACTTC. It specifies CASSLGQDEQYF.

This clone was detected once. This chain uses TRBV7-9 with TRBJ2-7, with TRBD2 matching over 11 bases. The CDR3 covers 15 residues. The trim removed 6 bases at V and 6 bases at J, leaving 10 bases unmatched. CDR1 and CDR2 from the germline V gene are SEHNR and FQNEAQ (reference sequence). In nucleotides, the CDR3 is TGTGCCAGCAGACCCATTAGCGGGAGGGCCGGCGAGCAGTACTTC. Amino acids: CASRPISGRAGEQYF.

In its sample, this clone was seen once. This chain uses TRBV27 with TRBJ2-1; TRBD2 matches at 9 bases. Germline values: CDR1 MNHEY, CDR2 SMNVEV (reference sequence). This CDR3 has 15 residues. Germline trimming cut 3 bases from V and 6 bases from J; bases unmatched to any gene: 6. CDR3 in amino acids: CASSLMAGGGNEQFF. CDR3 in DNA: TGTGCCAGCAGTTTGATGGCGGGAGGGGGCAATGAGCAGTTCTTC.

This clone was seen only once. The CDR3 sequence is CASSLPGAPDTQYF. The DNA for the CDR3 is TGCGCCAGCAGCTTGCCGGGAGCCCCAGATACGCAGTATTTT. The genes are TRBV5-1 and TRBJ2-3, with D possibly being TRBD2 (6 bases). V was pared by 1 base and J by 4 bases, with 10 bases between. From germline, CDR1 is SGHRS and CDR2 YFSETQ. CDR3 size: 14 residues.

The V gene is TRBV4-2, the J gene TRBJ1-4; D may be TRBD1 (5 bases). The CDR3 spans 15 residues. From germline, CDR1 is LGHNA and CDR2 YNFKEQ. V lost 1 base and J lost 7, with 13 bases in between. This chain's CDR3 is CASSQGGEVTEKLFF. For the CDR3, the DNA is TGTGCCAGCAGCCAAGGGGGGGAGGTTACTGAAAAACTGTTTTTT.

This clone appeared once. This chain joins TRBV19 and TRBJ1-5, with TRBD1 as a possible D gene (5 bases). Trimming took off 3 bases at V and 1 base at J, with 7 bases between the two ends. The V gene's germline CDR1 is LNHDA and CDR2 SQIVND (reference sequence). This CDR3 spans 14 amino acids. The CDR3 protein is CASSIWDSNQPQHF. For the CDR3, the DNA is TGTGCCAGTAGTATTTGGGACAGCAATCAGCCCCAGCATTTT.

The chain joins TRBV27 to TRBJ2-3; a possible D gene is TRBD2 (5 bases). The CDR3 length is 13 residues. CDR1 is MNHEY and CDR2 is SMNVEV in the germline V gene (reference sequence). Trimming took off 5 bases at V and 6 bases at J, with 12 bases between the two ends. The CDR3 DNA is TGTGCCAGCAGTACGGGATGGCGCGATACGCAGTATTTT. Protein sequence: CASSTGWRDTQYF.

The rearrangement uses TRBV4-1 and TRBJ1-1; weak D call: TRBD1 (6 bases). CDR1 is MGHRA and CDR2 is YSYEKL in the germline V gene. CDR3 length equals 13 residues. Trimming shortened V by 4 bases and J by 4 bases, and 10 bases separated the two germline ends. The CDR3 nucleotides read TGCGCCAGCAGCCTACAGGGTACCACTGAAGCTTTCTTT. Translated: CASSLQGTTEAFF.

This clone showed up just once. V usage is TRBV28 and J usage is TRBJ1-2; 8 positions agree with TRBD1. With 4 bases clipped from V and 5 bases from J, the junction kept 6 bases outside the gene matches. Germline V gene data show CDR1 as MDHEN and CDR2 as SYDVKM. The CDR3 runs 14 residues. The CDR3 region has the DNA TGTGCCAGCAGTTCGGACAGGGAGATTTATGGCTACACCTTC. Translation gives CASSSDREIYGYTF.

The chain recombines TRBV11-3 with TRBJ2-7, with 9 bases aligning to TRBD1. Germline V gives CDR1 SGHNT, CDR2 YENEEA. V dropped 5 bases and J dropped 4; count of bases not matched to a gene: 3. The CDR3 runs to 13 residues. The chain's CDR3 is CASSAGQGYEQYF. The DNA for the CDR3 is TGTGCCAGCAGCGCGGGACAGGGATACGAGCAGTACTTC.

This sequence joins TRBV28 and TRBJ2-1, with a tentative D call TRBD1 (5 bases). This CDR3 has 14 residues. From germline, CDR1 is MDHEN and CDR2 SYDVKM. The V end was cut by 5 bases, the J end by 4 bases, with 12 bases between. This CDR3 is CASSSRELYNEQFF. CDR3 sequence (DNA): TGTGCCAGCAGTAGCAGGGAACTTTACAATGAGCAGTTCTTC.

This sequence joins TRBV28 and TRBJ2-7; 9 bases are shared with TRBD1. The CDR3 is 14 residues long. Germline trimming cut 9 bases from V and 3 bases from J; bases unmatched to any gene: 9. CDR1 MDHEN and CDR2 SYDVKM come from the germline V gene. CDR3 residues: CASRGPGQGYEQYF. CDR3 sequence (DNA): TGTGCCAGTCGGGGCCCGGGACAGGGCTACGAGCAGTACTTC. The whole variable domain, remainder taken from reference TRBV28 and TRBJ2-7, is DVKVTQSSRYLVKRTGEKVFLECVQDMDHENMFWYRQDPGLGLRLIYFSYDVKMKEKGDIPEGYSVSREKKERFSLILESASTNQTSMYLCASRGPGQGYEQYFGPGTRLTVT.

This rearrangement joins TRBV7-9 to TRBJ2-1; D gene unclear. V lost 5 bases and J lost 6, with 5 bases in between. This CDR3 has 11 residues. Germline V gene lookup returns CDR1 SEHNR and CDR2 FQNEAQ (reference sequence). CDR3 nucleotides: TGTGCCAGCAGCACCACCAATGAGCAGTTCTTC. This translates into CASSTTNEQFF.

The genes are TRBV4-1 and TRBJ2-7; a possible D gene is TRBD1 (6 bases). The CDR3 is made up of 15 amino acids. V was clipped by 2 bases and J by 3 bases, with 14 bases between them. Germline V gene data show CDR1 as MGHRA and CDR2 as YSYEKL. The CDR3, as DNA: TGCGCCAGCAGCCAAACGACAGGTCACTTCTACGAGCAGTACTTC. Its protein product is CASSQTTGHFYEQYF.